The TCR beta chain under discussion was sequenced for a study of T-cell reconstitution after alpha-beta-depleted transplantation in children. Overall study findings and caveats: Where some patients showed high TCRbeta diversity at day 60, it came from recipient T cells and thymic progenitors that had survived.

V dropped 6 bases and J dropped 10; count of bases not matched to a gene: 11. CDR3 length equals 14 residues. Germline CDR1 is DFQATT and CDR2 is SNEGSKA (reference sequence). This clonotype was observed at least ten times. What it binds is unknown. It was with unique molecular identifiers that the TCRbeta library was prepared. TCRdb re-derived calls from the PCR reads in MiXCR, one entry per CDR3 protein. Among hundreds of thousands of distinct CDR3 sequences listed, roughly 13% were seen once. Sequencing used PBMCs, obtained before TCRalphabeta/CD19-depleted stem cell transplant. The source of this sequence is a girl aged 2-10 years with congenital amegakaryocytic thrombocytopenia, due to receive a stem cell transplant. The V gene is TRBV20-1, the J gene TRBJ2-3; TRBD2 aligns across 12 bases. This chain's CDR3 is CSAHGGTSGFAQYF. The CDR3, as DNA: TGCAGTGCACACGGGGGGACTAGCGGGTTTGCGCAGTATTTT.